The rows below give T cell receptor beta chains drawn from one sample of a study of shared clonotypes between healthy human individuals. TCRdb's table, derived via immunoSEQ multiplex PCR, lists solely in-frame clones and lacks some. The sample includes under 1 million clones, about 92% of them seen just once. Sequences were obtained from naive CD8+ T cells sorted from blood. The receptor set was obtained from a man younger than 40 in good health. Both conserved end residues are part of each CDR3. The D gene is left open where the match is weak. Clone sizes are given selectively: once, few, many, or a class where the clone is expanded.

v_call	d_call	j_call	clone_size	cdr3_nt	cdr3_aa
TRBV5-1	TRBD1	TRBJ1-1	.	TGCGCCAGCAGCCGACAGGGTGAGAACACTGAAGCTTTCTTT	CASSRQGENTEAFF
TRBV6-5	.	TRBJ1-5	.	TGTGCCAGCGGATTCGGGGTCCGGGATCAGCCCCAGCATTTT	CASGFGVRDQPQHF
TRBV7-9	TRBD1	TRBJ1-2	.	TGTGCCAGCAGCCAGGGACAGATTGACCCCACTTATGGCTACACCTTC	CASSQGQIDPTYGYTF
TRBV19	.	TRBJ2-7	.	TGTGCCAGTAGTATAAAAGGTCCAGGGGACGAGCAGTACTTC	CASSIKGPGDEQYF
TRBV5-1	TRBD1	TRBJ1-4	.	TGCGCCAGCAGCTGGACAGGCTTTAATGAAAAACTGTTTTTT	CASSWTGFNEKLFF
TRBV4-1	.	TRBJ2-7	.	TGCGCCAGCAGCCAAGACCGCACCGAGCAGTACTTC	CASSQDRTEQYF
TRBV7-2	.	TRBJ1-5	.	TGTGCCAGCAGCTTAGGACGGGGAGGTCAGCCCCAGCATTTT	CASSLGRGGQPQHF
TRBV7-6	TRBD1	TRBJ1-3	once	TGTGCCAGCAGCCCAGCGGACAGGATGAGCTCTGGAAACACCATATATTTT	CASSPADRMSSGNTIYF
TRBV27	.	TRBJ2-7	.	TGTGCCAGCAGTTTATCTCCGGGCTACGAGCAGTACTTC	CASSLSPGYEQYF
TRBV7-8	.	TRBJ2-7	few	TGTGCCAGCAGCGATCGGACAGCCTACGAGCAGTACTTC	CASSDRTAYEQYF
TRBV27	TRBD2	TRBJ2-7	.	TGTGCCAGCAGTTTATTAAGGGGAGGGGATAGTTACGAGCAGTACTTC	CASSLLRGGDSYEQYF
TRBV7-8	TRBD2	TRBJ2-1	.	TGTGCCAGCAGCCAGACTAGCGGGACGTCTAACAATGAGCAGTTCTTC	CASSQTSGTSNNEQFF
TRBV7-9	.	TRBJ1-1	.	TGTGCCAGCAGCTTACTACCGAGGAACACTGAAGCTTTCTTT	CASSLLPRNTEAFF
TRBV7-9	.	TRBJ2-7	.	TGTGCCAGCAGCTTAGATCTCGCGTTCTACGAGCAGTACTTC	CASSLDLAFYEQYF
TRBV5-5	.	TRBJ2-7	.	TGTGCCAGCAGCTTAGCTTCCGGGACTTATCTCTACGAGCAGTACTTC	CASSLASGTYLYEQYF
TRBV6-1	.	TRBJ2-7	.	TGTGCCAGCAGTGAACGTGGCTACGAGCAGTACTTC	CASSERGYEQYF
TRBV4-1	TRBD2	TRBJ2-1	once	TGCGCCAGCAGCCAAGACGGGGGACTAGCGGGGAGGGAGCAGTTCTTC	CASSQDGGLAGREQFF
TRBV7-9	.	TRBJ1-2	.	TGTGCCAGCAGCTTAGTCTTGGGTGATGGCTACACCTTC	CASSLVLGDGYTF
TRBV27	.	TRBJ1-2	.	TGTGCCAGCTATAGGATCTATGGCTACACCTTC	CASYRIYGYTF
TRBV7-8	.	TRBJ2-3	.	TGTGCCAGCAGACCAGCGGGCGGGGCAGATACGCAGTATTTT	CASRPAGGADTQYF
TRBV9	TRBD2	TRBJ2-2	.	TGTGCCAGCAGCGTTCACCTGACTAGCGGGAACACCGGGGAGCTGTTTTTT	CASSVHLTSGNTGELFF
TRBV11-2	.	TRBJ1-5	.	TGTGCCAGCAGCTTAGGGGGCGGCCCCTATAGCAATCAGCCCCAGCATTTT	CASSLGGGPYSNQPQHF
TRBV27	TRBD1	TRBJ2-3	.	TGTGCCAGCAGTTTACAGGGACAGGCAGATACGCAGTATTTT	CASSLQGQADTQYF
TRBV4-1	.	TRBJ2-5	few	TGCGCCAGCAGCCAAGATACCGCAGCAGGGCCGGAGACCCAGTACTTC	CASSQDTAAGPETQYF
TRBV5-4	.	TRBJ2-1	.	TGTGCCAGCAGCGTGCTAAACAATGAGCAGTTCTTC	CASSVLNNEQFF
TRBV11-3	.	TRBJ2-2	.	TGTGCCAGCAGCTCCCGCGTAGCGCTAGGCACCGGGGAGCTGTTTTTT	CASSSRVALGTGELFF
TRBV6-1	.	TRBJ1-4	.	TGTGCCAGCAGTGCGGTTGAGGGGTACAGGGCCCAACCTGAAAAACTGTTTTTT	CASSAVEGYRAQPEKLFF
TRBV9	.	TRBJ2-1	.	TGTGCCAGCAGCGTAGGCCCCGGCCCCCCCAAGCAGTTCTTC	CASSVGPGPPKQFF
TRBV30	.	TRBJ2-2	.	TGTGCCTGGAGTTTCGAGAACACCGGGGAGCTGTTTTTT	CAWSFENTGELFF
TRBV9	.	TRBJ2-3	.	TGTGCCAGCAGCGTGGCCAGCTTTTCCACAGATACGCAGTATTTT	CASSVASFSTDTQYF
TRBV27	TRBD2	TRBJ2-7	.	TGTGCCAGCAGTTTGACTAGCGTAACCTACGAGCAGTACTTC	CASSLTSVTYEQYF
TRBV2	TRBD1	TRBJ2-3	.	TGTGCCAGCAGTGAAGTTGTTGGACAGGGGTTTGATACGCAGTATTTT	CASSEVVGQGFDTQYF
TRBV28	.	TRBJ2-7	.	TGTGCCAGCAGACCCCCAGGAAGCTCCTACGAGCAGTACTTC	CASRPPGSSYEQYF
TRBV28	TRBD2	TRBJ2-7	.	TGTGCCAGCAGTTTATACGCCACTCCCGGGACTAGCGGGAGCGAGCAGTACTTC	CASSLYATPGTSGSEQYF
TRBV5-1	.	TRBJ2-7	.	TGCGCCAGCAGCCCCTGGAGTTCGAGCTCCTACGAGCAGTACTTC	CASSPWSSSSYEQYF
TRBV6-5	TRBD1	TRBJ2-7	.	TGTGCCAGCAGTTACGGGACAGGGTTCCTTCTTAACGAGCAGTACTTC	CASSYGTGFLLNEQYF
TRBV9	.	TRBJ1-5	few	TGTGCCAGCAGCGAAGGGGGTCAGCCCCAGCATTTT	CASSEGGQPQHF
TRBV27	.	TRBJ2-7	.	TGTGCCAGCAGTTACCATAATACCTACGAGCAGTACTTC	CASSYHNTYEQYF
TRBV2	TRBD1	TRBJ2-7	.	TGTGCCAGCAGCAATCCCGGGACAGGGTACGAGCAGTACTTC	CASSNPGTGYEQYF
TRBV18	TRBD2	TRBJ2-6	.	TGTGCCAGCTCACCAACCCTAGCGGAGGGCTCTGGGGCCAACGTCCTGACTTTC	CASSPTLAEGSGANVLTF
TRBV4-1	TRBD1	TRBJ1-2	.	TGCGCCAGCAGCCATGAGCTCCAGGGGGCGCTTGGCTACACCTTC	CASSHELQGALGYTF
TRBV19	.	TRBJ2-5	.	TGTGCCAGTAGTATAGGGTCAGGGGTGGAGGAGACCCAGTACTTC	CASSIGSGVEETQYF
TRBV15	TRBD1	TRBJ2-3	.	TGTGCCACCAGCAGCGGGACAGGGGCCCTAATTACGCAGTATTTT	CATSSGTGALITQYF
TRBV2	.	TRBJ1-2	.	TGTGCCAGCAGTAGTCAGGGAGGGCTGAATGGCTACACCTTC	CASSSQGGLNGYTF
TRBV30	.	TRBJ2-1	.	TGTGCCTGGAATAAAATTAGCGATGAGCAGTTCTTC	CAWNKISDEQFF
TRBV9	TRBD1	TRBJ2-2	once	TGTGCCAGCAGCGTTTATCAGACAGGGTCGGCCGGGGAGCTGTTTTTT	CASSVYQTGSAGELFF
TRBV29-1	TRBD2	TRBJ2-7	.	TGCAGCGTTGTTACGGGGGGAGGGCCAGACGAGCAGTACTTC	CSVVTGGGPDEQYF
TRBV6-5	.	TRBJ2-2	once	TGTGCCAGCAGTTACAGGGAACCTTCCACCGGGGAGCTGTTTTTT	CASSYREPSTGELFF
TRBV5-5	.	TRBJ2-5	.	TGTGCCAGCACTGAGCGCAGGGTACGGGAGACCCAGTACTTC	CASTERRVRETQYF
TRBV29-1	.	TRBJ2-1	few	TGCAGCGTTGAAGAGTCGTGGAATGAGCAGTTCTTC	CSVEESWNEQFF
TRBV10-3	.	TRBJ2-3	.	TGTGCCATCAGTGAACCAAACGTGCTAGCCACAGATACGCAGTATTTT	CAISEPNVLATDTQYF
TRBV5-3	TRBD1	TRBJ2-7	.	TGTGCCAGAAGCCTTCAACCCGGGACAGGGGGCCTTGAGCAGTACTTC	CARSLQPGTGGLEQYF
TRBV5-1	.	TRBJ2-1	.	TGCGCCAGCAGCTTGGGCGAGTACAATGAGCAGTTCTTC	CASSLGEYNEQFF
TRBV10-1	TRBD2	TRBJ2-5	.	TGCGCCAGCAGTGAGTCGCCTAGCGGGATAGAGACCCAGTACTTC	CASSESPSGIETQYF
TRBV7-9	.	TRBJ1-2	.	TGTGCCAGCCTGCTCAGTGGGGAGGGAGAGAACTATGGCTACACCTTC	CASLLSGEGENYGYTF